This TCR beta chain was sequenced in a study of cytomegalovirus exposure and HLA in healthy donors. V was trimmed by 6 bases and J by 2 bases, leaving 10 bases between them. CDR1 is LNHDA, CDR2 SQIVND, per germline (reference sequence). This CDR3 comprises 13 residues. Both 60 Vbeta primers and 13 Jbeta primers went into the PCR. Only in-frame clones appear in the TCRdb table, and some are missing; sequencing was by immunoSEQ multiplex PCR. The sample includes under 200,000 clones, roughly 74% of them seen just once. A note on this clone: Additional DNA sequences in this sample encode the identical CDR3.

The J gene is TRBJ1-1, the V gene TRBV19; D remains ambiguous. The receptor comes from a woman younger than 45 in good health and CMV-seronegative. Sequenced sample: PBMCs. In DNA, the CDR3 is TGTGCCAGTAGCTCGGGAGGTAACACTGAAGCTTTCTTT. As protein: CASSSGGNTEAFF.